This T cell receptor (beta chain) was observed in a study of control samples from healthy donors and cancer patients (dated by TCRdb to 2019 to 2021). Comment on this clone: It has no known antigen specificity. Per-nucleotide qualities are absent, and no much larger clonotype sits a single base away.

V sheds 1 base and J sheds 4 bases, leaving 14 bases between their ends. The CDR3 holds 15 amino acids from the cysteine to the phenylalanine. Only the CDR3 part of the read is kept: 45 bases, read in frame from the first base. From a lookup of the germline V gene (reference sequence), CDR1 and CDR2 are SGHKS and YYEKEE. Libraries came from the immunoSEQ multiplex PCR assay. TCRdb holds this immuneACCESS table with in-frame rearrangements only. Some clones are missing; in checked studies, unresolved V genes explain under half, and the rest has no known cause. The sample table contains 150,000 or so clones; only one count was recorded for approximately 93% of them. Jointly, the top ten make up less than 6% of the sample.

The clonotype was recovered from a man between 18 and 35 years old in good health. Sequencing was done on a sample of blood. The chain is made from TRBV5-5 and TRBJ1-1; a tentative D match to TRBD1 spans 5 bases. The DNA sequence follows: TGTGCCAGCAGCTTGTATTTTGGAAGGGGCACTGAAGCTTTCTTT. Its translation reads: CASSLYFGRGTEAFF.